This T cell receptor beta chain is from a study of OX40 agonist ivuxolimab in advanced cancers. Study background: Therapy given before enrollment (anti-PD-1, anti-PD-L1 or anti-CTLA-4) was allowed, and 35% to 45% had some. General study findings and limits: A proportion of nonresponders additionally exhibited low normalized T-cell clonal expansion. In the expanded peripheral T cells, antigen specificity was never determined.

On this clone itself: Antigen specificity is unknown.

Germline lookup yields CDR1 SNHLY and CDR2 FYNNEI. The CDR3 covers 15 residues. The V segment lost 7 bases and the J segment 4 bases; nucleotides outside the gene matches: 4. TCRdb keeps only in-frame clones here, not all; method: immunoSEQ multiplex PCR. Among tens of thousands of clones listed, about nine tenths were seen once. Source: CD4+ or CD8+ T cells sorted from blood, taken in a trial of the OX40 agonist ivuxolimab. The chain has TRBV2 and TRBJ2-1; 13 bases match TRBD2. This TCR was recovered from an adult with an advanced solid tumor such as melanoma, head and neck, liver or kidney cancer. This chain's CDR3 is CASTRTSGGYNEQFF. The CDR3, as DNA: TGTGCCAGCACCAGGACTAGCGGGGGATACAATGAGCAGTTCTTC. Full variable domain (missing parts from reference TRBV2 and TRBJ2-1): EPEVTQTPSHQVTQMGQEVILRCVPISNHLYFYWYRQILGQKVEFLVSFYNNEISEKSEIFDDQFSVERPDGSNFTLKIRSTKLEDSAMYFCASTRTSGGYNEQFFGPGTRLTVL.